This T cell receptor (beta chain) derives from a study of blood T cell repertoires in COVID-19. Libraries were prepared by immunoSEQ multiplex PCR; TCRdb keeps only in-frame clonotypes and omits some of them. In the table there are 100,000 to 150,000 clones, about four fifths of which are singletons. The source is a man between 60 and 75 years old with acute or convalescent COVID-19. Sequencing was done on a sample of peripheral blood.

In DNA form, the CDR3 reads TGTGCCATCAGTGAGTCACGGGGCAATCAGCCCCAGCATTTT. It yields the protein CAISESRGNQPQHF. The V call is TRBV10-3, the J call TRBJ1-5; D is ambiguous. V was clipped by 0 bases and J by 2 bases, with 5 bases between them. Germline loops: CDR1 ENHRY, CDR2 SYGVKD. The CDR3 totals 14 residues.